The 18 T cell receptor beta chains below were found in one sample sequenced in a study of neurological immune-mediated disorders. TCRdb fed the 5' RACE reads into MiXCR, producing one record per CDR3 protein. The profile covers around 60,000 distinct CDR3 sequences, with approximately 3.1% appearing a single time and 6% to 9% taken by the ten largest. Sequencing input: PBMCs. The source is an older woman with multiple sclerosis.

In its sample, this clonotype was seen many times. This chain uses TRBV3-1 with TRBJ2-7, with 7 bases aligning to TRBD1. This CDR3 has 14 amino acids. Trimming removed 2 bases from V and 6 bases from J; junction bases left unmatched: 7. Germline V CDR1 and CDR2: LGHDT, YNNKEL (reference sequence). The CDR3 DNA reads TGTGCCAGCAGCCAACGGGACAGCTCCGCCGAGCAGTACTTC. Encoded protein: CASSQRDSSAEQYF.

This clonotype showed up many times. V is TRBV27 and J is TRBJ2-3; D gene unclear. The V gene lost 2 bases and the J gene lost 0 bases, with 6 bases spanning the gap. This CDR3 comprises 14 residues. CDR1 and CDR2 from the germline V gene are MNHEY and SMNVEV (reference sequence). The CDR3, as DNA: TGTGCCAGCAGTTTAGGTGTAAGCACAGATACGCAGTATTTT. Its translation is CASSLGVSTDTQYF.

This clonotype was detected a few times. This chain uses TRBV20-1 with TRBJ2-7, with D unclear. V was trimmed by 5 bases and J by 3 bases, leaving 5 bases between them. The CDR3 is 10 amino acids. Germline CDR1 DFQATT, CDR2 SNEGSKA (reference sequence). CDR3 DNA sequence: TGCAGTGCTGGGAACTACGAGCAGTACTTC. It translates to CSAGNYEQYF.

At least ten counts were recorded for this clonotype. The rearrangement uses TRBV6-5 and TRBJ1-3; D may be TRBD1 (6 bases). Looked up from germline, CDR1 is MNHEY and CDR2 is SVGAGI. V lost 6 bases and J lost 4, with 22 bases in between. CDR3 length equals 17 residues. The CDR3 bases are TGTGCCAGCAGCCCCAGGGACATCCGTTTTTTGGGAAACACCATATATTTT. Its protein is CASSPRDIRFLGNTIYF.

Many counts were recorded for this clonotype. The chain carries TRBV5-1 and TRBJ2-3; D might be TRBD1 or TRBD2, each matching 5 bases. V was shortened by 4 bases and J by 3 bases, with 15 bases between the two germline ends. The CDR3 contains 15 residues. Germline lookup yields CDR1 SGHRS and CDR2 YFSETQ. The CDR3 spells CASSVRDGSTDTQYF. CDR3 DNA sequence: TGCGCCAGCAGCGTCCGGGACGGTTCAACAGATACGCAGTATTTT.

At least ten counts were recorded for this clonotype. V usage is TRBV29-1 and J usage is TRBJ2-1; 9 bases line up with TRBD2. This CDR3 has 14 residues. CDR1 is SQVTM, CDR2 ANQGSEA, per germline. J gave up 4 bases and V 6 bases, and 7 bases lay outside the gene matches. DNA for the CDR3: TGCAGCGTCGGAGTAGCGGGAGATTACAATGAGCAGTTCTTC. Its translation: CSVGVAGDYNEQFF.

There are many counts of this clonotype. The chain employs TRBV12-3 or TRBV12-4 and TRBJ2-1; TRBD1 agrees at 12 bases. The V segment lost 3 bases and the J segment 9 bases; nucleotides outside the gene matches: 6. This CDR3 region has 15 residues. This CDR3 is CASSFRDRGLGEQFF. The CDR3 nucleotides are TGTGCCAGCAGTTTCCGGGACAGGGGGCTAGGTGAGCAGTTCTTC.

This clonotype was counted ten times or more. The V gene is TRBV20-1, the J gene TRBJ2-7; possibly TRBD1 or TRBD2 for D (5 bases each). Germline lookup yields CDR1 DFQATT and CDR2 SNEGSKA (reference sequence). Trimming stripped 0 bases from V and 4 bases from J, with 16 bases between. The CDR3 covers 15 residues. This CDR3 reads CSARDRGTSRYEQYF. The CDR3 nucleotides are TGCAGTGCTAGAGACCGAGGGACCTCTAGATACGAGCAGTACTTC.

This clonotype has a count of ten or more. The chain couples TRBV20-1 to TRBJ1-2; maybe TRBD1 (6 bases). Germline CDR1 reads DFQATT; CDR2 reads SNEGSKA (reference sequence). There are 12 residues in the CDR3. V was trimmed by 3 bases and J by 7 bases, leaving 12 bases between them. CDR3 coding DNA: TGCAGTGCTAGTCCGGGGGCCCGTGGCTACACCTTC. This gives the protein CSASPGARGYTF.

This clonotype was detected ten times or more. This chain joins TRBV5-1 and TRBJ2-3, with 8 positions matching TRBD2. This CDR3 contains 18 residues. V lost 5 bases and J lost 0; bases outside the gene matches: 14. In germline, CDR1 is SGHRS, CDR2 YFSETQ. DNA for the CDR3: TGCGCCAGCAGTCCTAATAGCGGGACTACCCCTAGCACAGATACGCAGTATTTT. Translation: CASSPNSGTTPSTDTQYF.

This clonotype was detected many times. V usage is TRBV20-1 and J usage is TRBJ2-1; 8 bases line up with TRBD2. This CDR3 has 14 amino acids. V was clipped by 2 bases and J by 10 bases; unmatched bases: 10. CDR1 and CDR2 from the germline V gene are DFQATT and SNEGSKA (reference sequence). The CDR3: CSARRAGAIPEQFF. In nucleotides, the CDR3 is TGCAGTGCTAGACGAGCGGGAGCCATTCCGGAGCAGTTCTTC.

This clonotype was picked up many times. This rearrangement joins TRBV28 to TRBJ1-6, with D hard to call. V was shortened by 6 bases and J by 2 bases, with 2 bases between the two germline ends. Looked up from germline, CDR1 is MDHEN and CDR2 is SYDVKM. This CDR3 is 12 amino acids long. This chain's CDR3 is CASRPYNSPLHF. The CDR3 DNA sequence: TGTGCCAGCAGGCCCTATAATTCACCCCTCCACTTT.

This clonotype has at least ten counts. This sequence joins TRBV7-9 and TRBJ2-3, with a weak D call TRBD2 (6 bases). Germline CDR1 SEHNR, CDR2 FQNEAQ (reference sequence). V lost 5 bases, J lost 5 bases, and 17 bases lay in between. The CDR3 has 15 amino acids. CDR3 nucleotides: TGTGCCAGCAGCCCTCGACTAGGTGGGGGAGATACGCAGTATTTT. It specifies CASSPRLGGGDTQYF.

The table lists this clonotype with many counts. The CDR3 DNA reads as TGTGCCAGCAGCCGACTTACTAGCGTCGCTCGATCATTTAACAATGAGCAGTTCTTC. It encodes CASSRLTSVARSFNNEQFF. The J gene is TRBJ2-1, the V gene TRBV28; TRBD2 aligns across 7 bases. This CDR3 spans 19 amino acids. V trimming: 6 bases; J trimming: 5 bases; junction bases outside the gene matches: 22. Germline-derived CDR1 and CDR2 are MDHEN and SYDVKM.

This clonotype was recorded at least ten times. The V and J genes are TRBV25-1 and TRBJ2-7; 8 nucleotides line up with TRBD2. The V gene end was trimmed by 4 bases and the J gene end by 4 bases; junction bases not matched to a gene: 6. CDR3 size: 14 residues. The V gene's germline CDR1 is MGHDK and CDR2 SYGVNS. The CDR3 DNA sequence: TGTGCCAGCAGTGCCACTAGCGGACCTTACGAGCAGTACTTC. This sequence encodes CASSATSGPYEQYF.

This clonotype was found a few times. The chain couples TRBV7-2 to TRBJ2-1, with D perhaps TRBD1 (6 bases). The V gene's germline CDR1 is SGHTA and CDR2 FQGNSA. V shed 5 bases and J shed 8 bases, with 10 bases lying between them. The CDR3 sequence is 12 residues long. The CDR3 loop is CASSHRQDEQFF. The CDR3 DNA reads TGTGCCAGCAGCCATCGACAGGATGAGCAGTTCTTC. The variable domain in full, completed from reference TRBV7-2 and TRBJ2-1, reads GAGVSQSPSNKVTEKGKDVELRCDPISGHTALYWYRQSLGQGLEFLIYFQGNSAPDKSGLPSDRFSAERTGGSVSTLTIQRTQQEDSAVYLCASSHRQDEQFFGPGTRLTVL.

The sample holds many counts of this clonotype. The chain employs TRBV2 and TRBJ2-7; D is uncertain. CDR1 is SNHLY, CDR2 FYNNEI, per germline. This CDR3 comprises 11 residues. Trimming shortened V by 2 bases and J by 3 bases, and 2 bases separated the two germline ends. The CDR3 coding sequence is TGTGCCAGCAGTGAACTCTACGAGCAGTACTTC. Translated, it gives CASSELYEQYF.

This clonotype was found many times. This chain links TRBV7-2 with TRBJ2-5, with 7 bases aligning to TRBD1. Trimming took 6 bases from V and 1 from J; bases not matched to a gene: 5. The CDR3 contains 14 residues. Per the germline V gene, CDR1 is SGHTA and CDR2 is FQGNSA. CDR3 sequence (DNA): TGTGCCAGCAGTTATGACAGGGTCCAAGAGACCCAGTACTTC. Amino acids: CASSYDRVQETQYF. The variable domain in full, completed from reference TRBV7-2 and TRBJ2-5, reads GAGVSQSPSNKVTEKGKDVELRCDPISGHTALYWYRQSLGQGLEFLIYFQGNSAPDKSGLPSDRFSAERTGGSVSTLTIQRTQQEDSAVYLCASSYDRVQETQYFGPGTRLLVL.